These 9 T cell receptor beta chains share one sample of origin, sequenced in a study of T cell responses to AZD1222 COVID-19 vaccine. Generated by immunoSEQ multiplex PCR, the TCRdb table keeps only in-frame clones and is missing some. The profile shows 85,000 to 100,000 clones, approximately 83% of them singletons. This specimen was peripheral blood, taken on day 0 of AZD1222 vaccination. These receptors all stem from an adult in good health.

This chain links TRBV18 with TRBJ1-1; D call uncertain. Germline V gene data show CDR1 as KGHSH and CDR2 as LQKENI. Trimming pared 5 bases from V and 1 base from J, leaving 11 bases between. The CDR3 extends over 14 amino acids. The CDR3 DNA sequence: TGTGCCAGCTCAGGGCGTAGCAAGAACACTGAAGCTTTCTTT. It encodes CASSGRSKNTEAFF. The entire variable domain, with the rest obtained from reference TRBV18 and TRBJ1-1, is as follows: NAGVMQNPRHLVRRRGQEARLRCSPMKGHSHVYWYRQLPEEGLKFMVYLQKENIIDESGMPKERFSAEFPKEGPSILRIQQVVRGDSAAYFCASSGRSKNTEAFFGQGTRLTVV.

This rearrangement joins TRBV6-2 or TRBV6-3 to TRBJ1-5; 8 nucleotides match TRBD1. This CDR3 is 16 amino acids long. Unmatched junction bases numbered 11, after V lost 6 bases and J lost 4 bases. Germline CDR1 is MNHEY and CDR2 is SVGEGT. The CDR3: CASSSLVNRGNQPQHF. The CDR3 DNA sequence: TGTGCCAGCAGCTCCCTCGTCAACAGGGGGAATCAGCCCCAGCATTTT.

The J gene is TRBJ2-3, the V gene TRBV9; 8 bases agree with TRBD2. CDR3 length: 16 residues. Germline lookup yields CDR1 SGDLS and CDR2 YYNGEE. V dropped 0 bases and J dropped 5; count of bases not matched to a gene: 8. The CDR3, as DNA: TGTGCCAGCAGCGTAGGGACGGGAGGGCCGGGAGATACGCAGTATTTT. Its translation: CASSVGTGGPGDTQYF.

This rearrangement joins TRBV27 to TRBJ1-5; 9 nucleotides align to TRBD1. The ends lost 6 bases at V and 1 base at J; junction bases unmatched: 13. Germline CDR1 and CDR2: MNHEY and SMNVEV (reference sequence). The CDR3 is made up of 18 amino acids. The CDR3 DNA reads TGTGCCAGCAGACCCGGGACAGGGTTAATCGGGAGCAATCAGCCCCAGCATTTT. It yields the protein CASRPGTGLIGSNQPQHF.

The chain recombines TRBV7-2 with TRBJ2-1, with D perhaps given as TRBD1 or TRBD2 (5 bases each). The length of the CDR3 is 14 residues. Germline CDR1 SGHTA, CDR2 FQGNSA. The ends were cut back, 6 bases at V and 3 bases at J, with 12 bases in the middle. The CDR3 sequence is CASRDRDGYNEQFF. The CDR3 DNA sequence: TGTGCCAGCAGAGATCGGGACGGCTACAATGAGCAGTTCTTC.

This rearrangement joins TRBV10-1 to TRBJ1-5; 8 bases match TRBD1. Unmatched junction bases numbered 19, after V lost 4 bases and J lost 2 bases. Germline values: CDR1 WNHNN, CDR2 SYGVQD (reference sequence). The CDR3 is 20 amino acids. The CDR3 region is CASSAPRDRIALFGNQPQHF. As DNA, the CDR3 is TGCGCCAGCAGTGCTCCCCGGGACAGGATTGCCCTTTTTGGCAATCAGCCCCAGCATTTT.

This clone has just a few counts. The V gene is TRBV30, the J gene TRBJ1-1; D uncertain. V dropped 0 bases and J dropped 1 base, with 6 bases sitting between them. CDR1 is GTSNPN and CDR2 is SVGIG in the germline V gene (reference sequence). The CDR3 has 13 residues. CDR3 sequence (DNA): TGTGCCTGGAGTGTAGGGAGGAACACTGAAGCTTTCTTT. Its protein is CAWSVGRNTEAFF. The full variable domain, in which reference TRBV30 and TRBJ1-1 provide the parts outside the CDR3, is SQTIHQWPATLVQPVGSPLSLECTVEGTSNPNLYWYRQAAGRGLQLLFYSVGIGQISSEVPQNLSASRPQDRQFILSSKKLLLSDSGFYLCAWSVGRNTEAFFGQGTRLTVV.

The J gene is TRBJ2-1, the V gene TRBV6-5, with 8 bases fitting TRBD2. The CDR3 is 14 residues long. The V segment lost 6 bases and the J segment 2 bases; nucleotides outside the gene matches: 3. Germline assignment: CDR1 MNHEY and CDR2 SVGAGI. The DNA for the CDR3 is TGTGCCAGCAGCCGGGAGGGCCCCTACAATGAGCAGTTCTTC. Encoded protein: CASSREGPYNEQFF.

The CDR3 region has the DNA TGTGCCAGCAGTTTACAAGCGGAGGGGAGCGAGCAGTACTTC. Its translation: CASSLQAEGSEQYF. The chain couples TRBV27 to TRBJ2-7, with D perhaps TRBD2 (6 bases). The CDR3 has 14 amino acids. The germline V gene has CDR1 MNHEY and CDR2 SMNVEV (reference sequence). The ends were cut back, 2 bases at V and 6 bases at J, with 14 bases in the middle.